The present TCR beta chain was sequenced within a study of cytomegalovirus exposure and HLA in healthy donors. The CDR3 consists of 17 residues. V dropped 1 base and J dropped 4; count of bases not matched to a gene: 10. CDR1 MGHDK and CDR2 SYGVNS come from the germline V gene. The PCR had 60 Vbeta and 13 Jbeta primers. The protocol was immunoSEQ multiplex PCR, while the TCRdb copy is restricted to in-frame clones and leaves out a portion. Of about 180,000 clones in the sample, 84% were seen once. The TCR was taken from a girl aged 2 to 9 in good health and CMV-seropositive. The chain links TRBV25-1 to TRBJ2-3; 8 bases match TRBD1. The sample consisted of PBMCs. DNA of the CDR3: TGTGCCAGCAGTGAATGGGGACAGGACACTTTGGCAGATACGCAGTATTTT. This sequence encodes CASSEWGQDTLADTQYF.